This TCR beta chain came from a study of yellow fever vaccine responses in identical twins. Points from the study as a whole: After vaccination, twins' T cell response reportedly seemed partly convergent, partly personalized.

Note on this clonotype: What it recognizes is unknown.

The CDR3 is 15 residues long. The germline CDR1 and CDR2 sequences are SGHNT and YENEEA. V dropped 5 bases and J dropped 7; count of bases not matched to a gene: 8. MiXCR was run by TCRdb on the RT-PCR reads, yielding one entry per CDR3 protein. The sample records about 5,800 distinct CDR3 sequences, about 65% being singletons. J is TRBJ2-1 and V is TRBV11-3; 10 nucleotides agree with TRBD2. The sequence was collected from a woman younger than 30 who received the yellow fever vaccine. This material consisted of T cells from blood (PBMCs), unsorted or a sorted subset (not recorded which), taken before or after yellow fever vaccination (not recorded which). This CDR3 reads CASSGSGRAGNEQFF. For the CDR3, the DNA is TGTGCCAGCAGCGGCAGCGGGAGGGCCGGAAATGAGCAGTTCTTC.